Listed below are T cell receptor beta chains from one sample, sequenced in a study of beta chain features in type 1 diabetes. Repertoires were generated with immunoSEQ multiplex PCR, while TCRdb's copy carries only in-frame clones and drops some. The sample shows about 130,000 clones, approximately 9.2% of them seen only once. Sequencing was performed on central memory CD4+ T cells from blood. The receptor source for this set is a man younger than 35 in good health. CDR3s include the opening cysteine and the closing phenylalanine or tryptophan. Each record gives: V gene, J gene, CDR3 protein.

v_call: TRBV11-2
j_call: TRBJ1-1
cdr3_aa: CASTIQGNTEAFF

v_call: TRBV6-6
j_call: TRBJ2-2
cdr3_aa: CASSADYNTGELFF

v_call: TRBV5-1
j_call: TRBJ2-7
cdr3_aa: CASSLEGGTYEQYF

v_call: TRBV5-6
j_call: TRBJ2-7
cdr3_aa: CASSFRDNHEQYF

v_call: TRBV11-2
j_call: TRBJ2-1
cdr3_aa: CASSLTAVGQFF

v_call: TRBV30
j_call: TRBJ2-5
cdr3_aa: CAWSVMTGLQETQYF

v_call: TRBV5-8
j_call: TRBJ2-5
cdr3_aa: CASSSMTVFQETQYF

v_call: TRBV6-6
j_call: TRBJ2-1
cdr3_aa: CASSYPSGDEQFF

v_call: TRBV4-3
j_call: TRBJ1-5
cdr3_aa: CASSPRPGGNQPQHF

v_call: TRBV30
j_call: TRBJ1-4
cdr3_aa: CAWSVGADEKLFF

v_call: TRBV7-7
j_call: TRBJ2-1
cdr3_aa: CASSPLTYNEQFF

v_call: TRBV7-6
j_call: TRBJ1-1
cdr3_aa: CASSSSQGAENTEAFF

v_call: TRBV30
j_call: TRBJ2-7
cdr3_aa: CAWSPLRASGGTYSYEQYF

v_call: TRBV7-8
j_call: TRBJ1-2
cdr3_aa: CASSLESGGYGYTF

v_call: TRBV30
j_call: TRBJ1-3
cdr3_aa: CAWNWGQGVGNTIYF

v_call: TRBV7-2
j_call: TRBJ2-3
cdr3_aa: CASSLAGGPSDTQYF

v_call: TRBV30
j_call: TRBJ2-7
cdr3_aa: CAWSSTYEQYF

v_call: TRBV7-2
j_call: TRBJ2-5
cdr3_aa: CASSLNQGGGETQYF

v_call: TRBV6-6
j_call: TRBJ1-2
cdr3_aa: CASSGTGGYGYTF

v_call: TRBV19
j_call: TRBJ2-1
cdr3_aa: CASSISSVYNEQFF

v_call: TRBV5-1
j_call: TRBJ2-7
cdr3_aa: CASRRGQDFYEQYF

v_call: TRBV7-9
j_call: TRBJ2-2
cdr3_aa: CASHLTTPHNTGELFF

v_call: TRBV4-1
j_call: TRBJ2-2
cdr3_aa: CASSQDWAGQGAGELFF

v_call: TRBV19
j_call: TRBJ2-7
cdr3_aa: CAMAGGTYEQYF

v_call: TRBV6-1
j_call: TRBJ2-2
cdr3_aa: CASTLRVHTGELFF

v_call: TRBV4-1
j_call: TRBJ1-2
cdr3_aa: CASSQDPGGNYGYTF

v_call: TRBV19
j_call: TRBJ2-1
cdr3_aa: CASSILGTGSYNEQFF

v_call: TRBV7-9
j_call: TRBJ2-7
cdr3_aa: CASSLAGALDYEQYF

v_call: TRBV4-3
j_call: TRBJ2-3
cdr3_aa: CASSQASGDTQYF

v_call: TRBV7-7
j_call: TRBJ2-5
cdr3_aa: CASSLSTSGGAGETQYF

v_call: TRBV6-5
j_call: TRBJ2-2
cdr3_aa: CASSLSVGELFF